Listed below are T cell receptor beta chains from one sample, sequenced in a study of response to subunit inactivated influenza vaccine. TCRdb passed the RT-PCR reads through MiXCR, listing each CDR3 protein once. The repertoire holds 500,000 or so distinct CDR3 sequences, with 9.5% to 12% as singletons. The specimen comprised PBMCs from blood, sampled 45 days after vaccination. These receptors originate from a man aged 45-60 years who received an inactivated influenza vaccine. Both conserved end residues are part of each CDR3. A D gene is named only where the DNA matches it firmly. A row's size may be missing; if present it is once, few, many or a size class.

d_gene	v_gene	abundance	j_gene	CDR3nt	CDR3aa
NA	TRBV24-1	NA	TRBJ2-1	TGTGCCACCAGTGATTTTGTGGTCAATGAGCAGTTCTTC	CATSDFVVNEQFF
NA	TRBV5-1	many	TRBJ2-1	TGCGCCAGCAGCTTGGAAGTCAATGAGCAGTTCTTC	CASSLEVNEQFF
NA	TRBV27	many	TRBJ2-1	TGTGCCAGCAGTTTAGGAGCGGCCAATGAGCAGTTCTTC	CASSLGAANEQFF
NA	TRBV7-2	few	TRBJ1-6	TGTGCCAGCAGCTTAGCGTTTGGACTGGGAGCGGGCTCACCCCTCCACTTT	CASSLAFGLGAGSPLHF
NA	TRBV11-2	few	TRBJ2-1	TGTGCCAGCAGCCGGGCCGGGACCCGGTACAATGAGCAGTTCTTC	CASSRAGTRYNEQFF
NA	TRBV6-1	many	TRBJ1-1	TGTGCCAGCAGTGATTTTACAGGCGGGGCTTTCTTT	CASSDFTGGAFF
NA	TRBV7-2	few	TRBJ2-7	TGTGCCAGCAGCTCTAGCGGGGGACAGGGGTACTTC	CASSSSGGQGYF
TRBD1	TRBV7-2	few	TRBJ2-1	TGTGCCAGCAGCTTAGGGACAGGGGGCTCCTATGAGCAGTTCTTC	CASSLGTGGSYEQFF
TRBD1	TRBV20-1	many	TRBJ1-5	TGCAGTGCCCCGACAGGGGGCGGAACTCGTAGCAATCAGCCCCAGCATTTT	CSAPTGGGTRSNQPQHF
NA	TRBV20-1	many	TRBJ2-7	TGCAGTGCTAGAAATGCGGATAGCTCCTACGAGCAGTACTTC	CSARNADSSYEQYF
NA	TRBV20-1	few	TRBJ1-5	TGCAGTGCTCCGGGGGCGAGGCAGCCCCAGCATTTT	CSAPGARQPQHF
NA	TRBV12-3/TRBV12-4	many	TRBJ1-4	TGTGCCAGCAGCCGATGGACCAATGAAAAACTGTTTTTT	CASSRWTNEKLFF
NA	TRBV7-9	NA	TRBJ2-7	TGTGCCAGCAGGAAGGGAGGCGAGCAGTACTTC	CASRKGGEQYF
NA	TRBV29-1	many	TRBJ2-5	TGCAGCGTTGAAGATCCCCGACTAGGGGAGACCCAGTACTTC	CSVEDPRLGETQYF
NA	TRBV7-2	NA	TRBJ2-1	TGTGCCAGCAGTCCGGGGGCCCCCTCCTACAATGAGCAGTTCTTC	CASSPGAPSYNEQFF
NA	TRBV18	NA	TRBJ1-2	TGTGCCAGCTCACAAGGACAGTCTATGGAGGACTACACCTTC	CASSQGQSMEDYTF
TRBD2	TRBV18	many	TRBJ2-7	TGTGCCAGCTCACCACAAGCGGGAAGCTACGAGCAGTACTTC	CASSPQAGSYEQYF
TRBD2	TRBV7-9	NA	TRBJ2-1	TGTGCCAGCAGCTTATTGCTAGCGGGAGCTGATGAGCAGTTCTTC	CASSLLLAGADEQFF
NA	TRBV12-3/TRBV12-4	many	TRBJ1-1	TGTGCCAGCAGTTTGGACACAGGGAGCACTGAAGCTTTCTTT	CASSLDTGSTEAFF
TRBD2	TRBV4-3	NA	TRBJ2-3	TGCGCCAGCAGCCAAGATACCGGGAGGGCCGGAGATACGCAGTATTTT	CASSQDTGRAGDTQYF
NA	TRBV20-1	NA	TRBJ2-4	TGCAGTGCTAGAGCAGGGATGGGAACCAAAAACATTCAGTACTTC	CSARAGMGTKNIQYF
NA	TRBV30	NA	TRBJ2-2	TGTGCCTGGAGTGTTGGGGGCCCCGGGGAGCTGTTTTTT	CAWSVGGPGELFF
NA	TRBV7-8	few	TRBJ2-5	TGTGCCAGCAGCTTAGGATATACAGGGAGCCAAGAGACCCAGTACTTC	CASSLGYTGSQETQYF
NA	TRBV2	few	TRBJ1-3	TGTGCCAGCAGTGACCTACGCTCTGGAAACACCATATATTTT	CASSDLRSGNTIYF
NA	TRBV9	NA	TRBJ2-3	TGTGCCAGCAGCGTAGGGGGACAACGGTCCACAGATACGCAGTATTTT	CASSVGGQRSTDTQYF
TRBD2	TRBV7-2	few	TRBJ2-2	TGTGCCAGCAGCTTAGTGGCTAGCGGGGGGGCAGTCGGGGAGCTGTTTTTT	CASSLVASGGAVGELFF